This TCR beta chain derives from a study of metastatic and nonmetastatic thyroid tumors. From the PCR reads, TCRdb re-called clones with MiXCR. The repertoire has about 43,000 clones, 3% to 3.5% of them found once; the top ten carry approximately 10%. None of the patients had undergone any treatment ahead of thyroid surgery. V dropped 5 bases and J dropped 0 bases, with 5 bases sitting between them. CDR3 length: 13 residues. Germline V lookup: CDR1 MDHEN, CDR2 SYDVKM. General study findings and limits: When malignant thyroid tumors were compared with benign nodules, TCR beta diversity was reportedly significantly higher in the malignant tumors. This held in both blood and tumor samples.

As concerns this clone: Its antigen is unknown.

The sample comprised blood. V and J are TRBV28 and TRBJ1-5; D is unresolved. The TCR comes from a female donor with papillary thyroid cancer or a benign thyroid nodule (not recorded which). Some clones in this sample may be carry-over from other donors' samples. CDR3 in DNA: TGTGCCAGCAGTGCCGATAGCAATCAGCCCCAGCATTTT. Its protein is CASSADSNQPQHF.